This TCR beta chain came from a study of cytotoxic CD8 clonotypes in ibrutinib-treated CLL. Study-wide background: Response samples were drawn at a median of approximately 11 months of treatment, range 6 to 36. Mean productive templates were about 250,000; mean productive rearrangements were 94,082.

As input for TCR beta libraries, around 2 micrograms of genomic DNA came from cryopreserved PBMCs. The repertoire was sequenced with immunoSEQ multiplex PCR; TCRdb's copy has only in-frame clones and lacks some. In the table there are approximately 200,000 clones, 72% of which are singletons. V was pared by 8 bases and J by 7 bases, with 14 bases between. This CDR3 is 12 amino acids long. Germline V gene sequence: CDR1 SGHTA, CDR2 FQGNSA. The sequence derives from a human donor with chronic lymphocytic leukemia. This chain links TRBV7-2 with TRBJ1-1; D possibly corresponds to TRBD1 (5 bases). The sequencing used PBMCs, collected after 24 months of ibrutinib treatment. Here the CDR3 DNA reads TGTGCCAGCGGCCCGTGGGGCAGTGAAGCTTTCTTT. It codes for CASGPWGSEAFF.